This TCR beta chain came from a study of vaccination effects on CD4 cells after COVID-19. Study-wide findings and caveats: Few convalescent patients, and no early post-infection timepoints, were available to the study.

Viral peptide pool expansion of antigen-specific CD4+ T cells preceded sequencing in the ViraFEST assay. Having been cultured for around nine days, the cells underwent CD4+ T cell isolation. They grew approximately 2.1 million PBMC in each well, adding 10 IU/ml IL-2 and 10 ug/ml peptides. Repertoires were generated with immunoSEQ multiplex PCR, while TCRdb's copy carries only in-frame clones and drops some. The profile covers about 22,000 clones, with about 73% appearing a single time and 12% taken by the ten largest. CDR1 KGHSH and CDR2 LQKENI come from the germline V gene. Trimming took off 5 bases at V and 7 bases at J, with 14 bases between the two ends. This CDR3 is 13 amino acids long. The table lists this clone with a few counts. Antigen specificity is unknown.

Sequencing was performed on CD4+ T cells from PBMCs cultured with HCoV-229E spike peptides, taken before COVID-19 vaccination. This TCR derives from a human donor who received a COVID-19 vaccine. The J gene is TRBJ1-2, the V gene TRBV18, with D maybe TRBD1 (5 bases). The DNA of the CDR3 is TGTGCCAGCTCAACGGACGGGGCCGGTGGCTACACCTTC. Protein: CASSTDGAGGYTF.